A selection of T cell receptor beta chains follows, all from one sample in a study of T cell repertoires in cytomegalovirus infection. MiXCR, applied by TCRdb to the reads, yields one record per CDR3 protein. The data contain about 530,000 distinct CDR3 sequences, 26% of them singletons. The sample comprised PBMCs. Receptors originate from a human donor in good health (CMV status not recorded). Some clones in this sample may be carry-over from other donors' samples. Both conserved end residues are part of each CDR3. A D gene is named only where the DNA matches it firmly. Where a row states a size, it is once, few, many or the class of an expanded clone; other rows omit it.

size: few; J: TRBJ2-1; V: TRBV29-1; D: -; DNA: TGCAGCGTCCAAGGGTCAGAATTCTTC; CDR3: CSVQGSEFF
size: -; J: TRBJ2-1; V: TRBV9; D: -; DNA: TGTGCCAGCAGCGTAGACCCGAGTGGTGACTTTGAGCAGTTCTTC; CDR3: CASSVDPSGDFEQFF
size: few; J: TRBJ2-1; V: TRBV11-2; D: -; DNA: TGTGCCAGCAGCTTAGCCCGCTCCCCGAGGTGGTATGAGCAGTTCTTC; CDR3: CASSLARSPRWYEQFF
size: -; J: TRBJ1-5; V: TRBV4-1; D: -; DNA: TGCGCCAGCAGCCTCTCGACGGGGGGACTCCATCAGCCCCAGCATTTT; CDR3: CASSLSTGGLHQPQHF
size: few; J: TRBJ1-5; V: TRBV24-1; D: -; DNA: TGTGCCACCAGTGATGTTCAGGGAAATCAGCCCCAGCATTTT; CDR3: CATSDVQGNQPQHF
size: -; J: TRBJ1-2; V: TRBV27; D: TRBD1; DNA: TGTGCCAGCGGACCCGGACAGGGCCATGGCTACACCTTC; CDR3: CASGPGQGHGYTF
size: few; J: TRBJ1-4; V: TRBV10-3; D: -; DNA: TGTGCCATCAGTGAGCAGGGGAATGGGGAAAAACTGTTTTTT; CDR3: CAISEQGNGEKLFF
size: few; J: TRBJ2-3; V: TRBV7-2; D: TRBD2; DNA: TGTGCCAGCAGCTTAGGTTCTAGCGGGAGTGGCCCAGATACGCAGTATTTT; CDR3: CASSLGSSGSGPDTQYF
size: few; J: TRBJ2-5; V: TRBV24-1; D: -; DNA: TGTGCCACCAGTGATCCTCGGACAGGAGGGATTGGAGAGACCCAGTACTTC; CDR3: CATSDPRTGGIGETQYF
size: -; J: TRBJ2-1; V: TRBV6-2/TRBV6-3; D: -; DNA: TGTGCCAGCAGCTCCCTCCCTCCTGGGGAGCAGTTCTTC; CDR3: CASSSLPPGEQFF